Below are 28 T cell receptor beta chains sequenced from a single sample in a study of shared clonotypes between healthy human individuals. Only in-frame clones appear in the TCRdb table, and some are missing; sequencing was by immunoSEQ multiplex PCR. The sample shows over 850,000 clones, 70% to 80% of them seen only once. The material sequenced was memory CD4+ T cells from PBMCs. Subset here: CD45RA-negative fraction. Source of these receptors: a man between 18 and 29 years old in good health. Some clones in this sample may be carry-over from other donors' samples.

The chain carries TRBV2 and TRBJ2-1; a weak D match, TRBD2 (6 bases). This CDR3 region has 14 residues. The V gene's germline CDR1 is SNHLY and CDR2 FYNNEI. The germline V and J ends were trimmed by 5 bases and 3 bases, with 11 bases remaining between them. The CDR3 DNA reads as TGTGCCAGCAGTCTAGGGACTTTCTACAATGAGCAGTTCTTC. Residues: CASSLGTFYNEQFF. The full variable domain, with the rest looked up from reference TRBV2 and TRBJ2-1, is EPEVTQTPSHQVTQMGQEVILRCVPISNHLYFYWYRQILGQKVEFLVSFYNNEISEKSEIFDDQFSVERPDGSNFTLKIRSTKLEDSAMYFCASSLGTFYNEQFFGPGTRLTVL.

This clone was counted a few times. The sample has other DNA sequences that encode this CDR3 too. The V gene is TRBV9, the J gene TRBJ2-5; D perhaps matches TRBD2 (6 bases). The ends were cut back, 0 bases at V and 5 bases at J, with 14 bases in the middle. Germline values: CDR1 SGDLS, CDR2 YYNGEE. The CDR3 covers 15 residues. The chain's CDR3 is CASSVVGTGVETQYF. The DNA of the CDR3 is TGTGCCAGCAGCGTAGTGGGGACGGGGGTGGAGACCCAGTACTTC.

The chain employs TRBV28 and TRBJ1-1, with unresolved D. The ends were cut back, 5 bases at V and 3 bases at J, with 4 bases in the middle. The CDR3 covers 11 residues. Germline CDR1 and CDR2: MDHEN and SYDVKM. The CDR3 sequence: CASSRDTEAFF. Here the CDR3 DNA reads TGTGCCAGCAGTCGGGACACTGAAGCTTTCTTT. Full variable domain (missing parts from reference TRBV28 and TRBJ1-1): DVKVTQSSRYLVKRTGEKVFLECVQDMDHENMFWYRQDPGLGLRLIYFSYDVKMKEKGDIPEGYSVSREKKERFSLILESASTNQTSMYLCASSRDTEAFFGQGTRLTVV.

This clone was recorded a few times. CDR3 loop: CASSYDLRGYTF. The CDR3 bases are TGTGCCAGCAGCTACGATTTGAGGGGCTACACCTTC. The gene calls are TRBV7-8 and TRBJ1-2, with D uncertain. V lost 4 bases and J lost 8, with 11 bases in between. Germline values: CDR1 SGHVS, CDR2 FQNEAQ. This CDR3 is 12 amino acids long.

The rearrangement links TRBV25-1 to TRBJ1-6; TRBD1 aligns across 7 bases. Germline V lookup: CDR1 MGHDK, CDR2 SYGVNS. The CDR3 sequence is 14 residues long. Trimming took 3 bases from V and 10 from J; bases not matched to a gene: 6. The CDR3 DNA sequence: TGTGCCAGCAGTGAGACAGGGTGGAGGTCACCCCTCCACTTT. It is translated as CASSETGWRSPLHF.

The V and J genes are TRBV7-2 and TRBJ2-2; 8 bases are a match to TRBD1. Germline V CDR1 and CDR2: SGHTA, FQGNSA. The V segment lost 5 bases and the J segment 5 bases; nucleotides outside the gene matches: 10. The CDR3 sequence is 16 residues long. CDR3 sequence (DNA): TGTGCCAGCAGCGCGCCACAGGGGGGCAGGACCGGGGAGCTGTTTTTT. The encoded protein is CASSAPQGGRTGELFF.

V is TRBV7-8 and J is TRBJ2-3; D is perhaps TRBD2 (6 bases). The V gene lost 4 bases and the J gene lost 4 bases, with 15 bases spanning the gap. Germline values: CDR1 SGHVS, CDR2 FQNEAQ. The CDR3 spans 15 residues. In DNA, the CDR3 is TGTGCCAGCAGCTCCGCGCGGGGAGAAGCAGATACGCAGTATTTT. Translated: CASSSARGEADTQYF. Supplemented by reference TRBV7-8 and TRBJ2-3, the full variable domain reads GAGVSQSPRYKVAKRGQDVALRCDPISGHVSLFWYQQALGQGPEFLTYFQNEAQLDKSGLPSDRFFAERPEGSVSTLKIQRTQQEDSAVYLCASSSARGEADTQYFGPGTRLTVL.

The chain uses TRBV27 and TRBJ1-5; tentatively, D is TRBD1 (5 bases). The CDR3 sequence is 15 residues long. Germline V gene sequence: CDR1 MNHEY, CDR2 SMNVEV (reference sequence). Trimming stripped 5 bases from V and 0 bases from J, with 11 bases between. In nucleotides, the CDR3 is TGTGCCAGCAGTCCCCGGACACGTAGCAATCAGCCCCAGCATTTT. It yields the protein CASSPRTRSNQPQHF.

The V gene is TRBV29-1, the J gene TRBJ2-5; the D is unclear. The V gene's germline CDR1 is SQVTM and CDR2 ANQGSEA. Trimming left V 4 bases short and J 4 bases short, with 10 bases between. The CDR3 covers 12 residues. Here the CDR3 reads CSVVPPGETQYF. CDR3 DNA: TGCAGCGTTGTACCTCCGGGAGAGACCCAGTACTTC.

Details on this clone: The same CDR3 also results from other DNA sequences found in this sample. V and J are TRBV18 and TRBJ1-5, with 9 nucleotides matching TRBD1. Per the germline V gene, CDR1 is KGHSH and CDR2 is LQKENI. V dropped 2 bases and J dropped 7; count of bases not matched to a gene: 0. The CDR3 loop spans 13 amino acids. In DNA form, the CDR3 reads TGTGCCAGCTCACCAGACAGGGGGCAGCCCCAGCATTTT. Protein sequence: CASSPDRGQPQHF.

The gene calls are TRBV5-7 and TRBJ2-3, with 7 bases fitting TRBD1. TRBV5-7 has ORF status, its function being uncertain. The CDR3 contains 14 residues. With 4 bases clipped from V and 4 bases from J, the junction kept 6 bases outside the gene matches. CDR3 loop: CASSPRDRADTQYF. The CDR3 DNA sequence: TGTGCCAGCAGCCCAAGGGACAGAGCAGATACGCAGTATTTT.

The chain couples TRBV30 to TRBJ2-1; D gene uncertain. This CDR3 is 9 amino acids long. Germline-derived CDR1 and CDR2 are GTSNPN and SVGIG (reference sequence). V lost 6 bases, J lost 10 bases, and 7 bases lay in between. The CDR3 sequence is CACSLEQFF. In DNA, the CDR3 is TGTGCCTGCTCATTAGAGCAGTTCTTC.

J is TRBJ2-5 and V is TRBV28; 16 nucleotides line up with TRBD2. Germline V gives CDR1 MDHEN, CDR2 SYDVKM. Trimming took 4 bases from V and 13 from J; bases not matched to a gene: 6. The CDR3 loop spans 14 amino acids. In DNA form, the CDR3 reads TGTGCCAGCAGTTGGGGACTAGCGGGAGGGCGTTCGTACTTC. Protein sequence: CASSWGLAGGRSYF.

As to this clone: Distinct nucleotide sequences in the sample also encode this CDR3. The chain employs TRBV7-2 and TRBJ2-7; the D gene could be TRBD1 or TRBD2 (5 bases each). Germline CDR1 reads SGHTA; CDR2 reads FQGNSA. The CDR3 extends over 13 amino acids. Trimming took off 0 bases at V and 5 bases at J, with 8 bases between the two ends. DNA for the CDR3: TGTGCCAGCAGCTTAGCAGGGACCGACGAGCAGTACTTC. Protein product: CASSLAGTDEQYF.

V gene TRBV28 combines with J gene TRBJ2-7; perhaps D is TRBD1 or TRBD2 (5 bases each). V shed 6 bases and J shed 6 bases, with 18 bases lying between them. CDR3 length: 14 amino acids. Per the germline V gene, CDR1 is MDHEN and CDR2 is SYDVKM. The DNA for the CDR3 is TGTGCCAGCAGAAAAGCCGGGACCACGTCCGAGCAGTACTTC. As protein: CASRKAGTTSEQYF.

J is TRBJ1-3 and V is TRBV10-2; 12 bases are a match to TRBD1. The CDR3 totals 17 residues. V lost 6 bases and J lost 1; bases outside the gene matches: 7. From germline, CDR1 is WSHSY and CDR2 SAAADI. The CDR3 reads CASSFRDRGLSGNTIYF. CDR3 nucleotides: TGCGCCAGCAGCTTCCGGGACAGGGGGCTTTCTGGAAACACCATATATTTT.

This clone was detected only a few times. The rearrangement uses TRBV18 and TRBJ1-1, with unresolved D. The CDR3 consists of 13 residues. Trimming left V 2 bases short and J 0 bases short, with 4 bases between. Germline assignment: CDR1 KGHSH and CDR2 LQKENI. CDR3 bases: TGTGCCAGCTCACCAGTTGTGAACACTGAAGCTTTCTTT. Amino acids: CASSPVVNTEAFF.

V and J are TRBV28 and TRBJ1-1, with D unclear. Germline values: CDR1 MDHEN, CDR2 SYDVKM. The V gene lost 0 bases and the J gene lost 1 base, with 6 bases spanning the gap. The CDR3 contains 14 residues. CDR3 residues: CASSLWEGNTEAFF. The CDR3, as DNA: TGTGCCAGCAGTTTATGGGAGGGGAACACTGAAGCTTTCTTT. The full variable domain, in which reference TRBV28 and TRBJ1-1 provide the parts outside the CDR3, is DVKVTQSSRYLVKRTGEKVFLECVQDMDHENMFWYRQDPGLGLRLIYFSYDVKMKEKGDIPEGYSVSREKKERFSLILESASTNQTSMYLCASSLWEGNTEAFFGQGTRLTVV.

V usage is TRBV21-1 and J usage is TRBJ1-2. TRBV21-1 is deemed a pseudogene. The CDR3 sequence is 13 residues long. CDR3 amino acids: CASSNRVSYGYTF. The DNA of the CDR3 is TGTGCCAGCAGTAATAGGGTGTCCTATGGCTACACCTTC.

The CDR3 sequence: CASSLNSGDTQYF. CDR3 sequence (DNA): TGTGCCAGCAGCTTGAATAGTGGAGATACGCAGTATTTT. The chain combines TRBV7-3 with TRBJ2-3, with unresolved D. CDR1 SGHTA and CDR2 FQGTGA come from the germline V gene. This CDR3 has 13 residues. V dropped 3 bases and J dropped 5 bases, with 9 bases sitting between them.

This clone was counted a single time. The genes are TRBV25-1 and TRBJ2-3; possibly TRBD1 for D (5 bases). The germline V gene encodes CDR1 MGHDK and CDR2 SYGVNS. Trimming stripped 5 bases from V and 4 bases from J, with 10 bases between. This CDR3 is 13 amino acids long. CDR3 loop: CASSLTGSDTQYF. The CDR3 bases are TGTGCCAGCAGTCTTACAGGCTCAGATACGCAGTATTTT.

A word on this clone: Mismatch with germline at one junction end may stem from a read error. The chain recombines TRBV6-5 with TRBJ2-7; 7 nucleotides match TRBD1. The germline CDR1 and CDR2 sequences are MNHEY and SVGAGI. The CDR3 has 13 residues. The DNA for the CDR3 is TGTGCCAGCGGTTACCGGGACAGCTACGAGCAGTACTTC. Protein: CASGYRDSYEQYF.

This chain connects TRBV7-8 to TRBJ1-3; D not resolved. The germline V and J ends were trimmed by 1 base and 3 bases, with 7 bases remaining between them. CDR1 is SGHVS and CDR2 is FQNEAQ in the germline V gene. The CDR3 consists of 14 residues. This CDR3 reads CASSLGDIGNTIYF. In nucleotides, the CDR3 is TGTGCCAGCAGCTTAGGTGACATTGGAAACACCATATATTTT.

The chain links TRBV5-1 to TRBJ1-4; weak D call: TRBD1 (5 bases). Per germline, CDR1 SGHRS and CDR2 YFSETQ. V dropped 0 bases and J dropped 4 bases, with 13 bases sitting between them. The length of the CDR3 is 16 residues. CDR3 bases: TGCGCCAGCAGCTTGGAGGGACGGTCAGTTAATGAAAAACTGTTTTTT. It yields the protein CASSLEGRSVNEKLFF.

The chain couples TRBV29-1 to TRBJ2-7; 9 bases fit TRBD2. V lost 4 bases and J lost 3; bases outside the gene matches: 4. Germline loops: CDR1 SQVTM, CDR2 ANQGSEA. The CDR3 has 13 residues. In nucleotides, the CDR3 is TGCAGCGTTGTAGCGGGAGCGATCTACGAGCAGTACTTC. Translating gives CSVVAGAIYEQYF.

V usage is TRBV10-3 and J usage is TRBJ2-6, with no clear D. The V gene's germline CDR1 is ENHRY and CDR2 SYGVKD. V was cut by 3 bases and J by 2 bases, with 2 bases left in between. CDR3 length equals 13 residues. The CDR3 DNA follows: TGTGCCATCAGTGAAACTGGGGCCAACGTCCTGACTTTC. Its protein product is CAISETGANVLTF.

The V gene is TRBV7-2, the J gene TRBJ2-2, with unresolved D. Germline V gene lookup returns CDR1 SGHTA and CDR2 FQGNSA. This CDR3 region has 15 residues. Trimming pared 5 bases from V and 1 base from J, leaving 11 bases between. The DNA for the CDR3 is TGTGCCAGCAGCCGGGCGGAATTGAACACCGGGGAGCTGTTTTTT. Its protein product is CASSRAELNTGELFF.

V usage is TRBV11-2 and J usage is TRBJ2-1; 10 bases agree with TRBD2. Trimming took 8 bases from V and 7 from J; bases not matched to a gene: 5. Germline CDR1 reads SGHAT; CDR2 reads FQNNGV. The CDR3 is 13 amino acids. The CDR3 nucleotides read TGTGCCAGCCTGAGACTAGCGGGTAATGAGCAGTTCTTC. Protein sequence: CASLRLAGNEQFF.